The rows below give T cell receptor beta chains drawn from one sample of a study of T cell responses to AZD1222 COVID-19 vaccine. Generated by immunoSEQ multiplex PCR, the TCRdb table keeps only in-frame clones and is missing some. The sample holds approximately 130,000 clones, more than 80% seen once. The sequencing here drew on peripheral blood, taken 28 days after the second dose of the MenACWY control vaccine. These receptors came from an adult who received the MenACWY meningococcal vaccine as a control. Each CDR3 is given without its conserved first and last residue.

v_gene: TRBV19; j_gene: TRBJ2-3; CDR3aa: ASSTGTWRDTDTQY
v_gene: TRBV4-1; j_gene: TRBJ1-6; CDR3aa: ASSQDPGRAYNSPLH
v_gene: TRBV9; j_gene: TRBJ2-7; CDR3aa: ASSEAEPSYEQY
v_gene: TRBV7-2; j_gene: TRBJ2-7; CDR3aa: ASSGGGISYEQY
v_gene: TRBV6-2/TRBV6-3; j_gene: TRBJ2-2; CDR3aa: ASSYPGGGANTGELF
v_gene: TRBV2; j_gene: TRBJ2-1; CDR3aa: ATLLRVEQF
v_gene: TRBV7-8; j_gene: TRBJ1-4; CDR3aa: ASSPTGGTTNEKLF
v_gene: TRBV10-3; j_gene: TRBJ1-1; CDR3aa: AISESGQLEAF
v_gene: TRBV2; j_gene: TRBJ2-2; CDR3aa: ASRLAPGELF
v_gene: TRBV7-9; j_gene: TRBJ1-5; CDR3aa: ASSQGTGGGNQPQH
v_gene: TRBV6-1; j_gene: TRBJ1-3; CDR3aa: ASSEELLNTIY
v_gene: TRBV23-1; j_gene: TRBJ1-5; CDR3aa: ASSQWQGRRQPQH
v_gene: TRBV28; j_gene: TRBJ2-2; CDR3aa: ATRPANTGELF
v_gene: TRBV25-1; j_gene: TRBJ2-7; CDR3aa: ASSEGGTAAYEQY
v_gene: TRBV13; j_gene: TRBJ2-3; CDR3aa: ASSAWGLGESTDTQY
v_gene: TRBV11-2; j_gene: TRBJ2-1; CDR3aa: ASSLVPGADGEQF
v_gene: TRBV27; j_gene: TRBJ2-2; CDR3aa: ASSFAPLDTANTGELF
v_gene: TRBV19; j_gene: TRBJ1-5; CDR3aa: ASSIGVSNQPQH
v_gene: TRBV25-1; j_gene: TRBJ1-6; CDR3aa: ASSAGTGDNSPLH
v_gene: TRBV19; j_gene: TRBJ2-3; CDR3aa: ASRLYGTEVDTQY
v_gene: TRBV13; j_gene: TRBJ2-6; CDR3aa: ASSPQGSGANVLT
v_gene: TRBV20-1; j_gene: TRBJ1-1; CDR3aa: SASLPPQNTEAF
v_gene: TRBV4-1; j_gene: TRBJ1-5; CDR3aa: ASSQESGGLDQPQH
v_gene: TRBV7-9; j_gene: TRBJ2-5; CDR3aa: ASSLREGQGSGTQY
v_gene: TRBV2; j_gene: TRBJ2-7; CDR3aa: ASTRRSSYEQY
v_gene: TRBV5-1; j_gene: TRBJ1-6; CDR3aa: ASSLVGQLGDGSPLH
v_gene: TRBV4-2; j_gene: TRBJ1-1; CDR3aa: ASSQVLGRNTEAF
v_gene: TRBV6-5; j_gene: TRBJ2-2; CDR3aa: ASSQGHLGELF
v_gene: TRBV5-6; j_gene: TRBJ2-1; CDR3aa: ASSLLGQGNEQF
v_gene: TRBV19; j_gene: TRBJ1-1; CDR3aa: ASRQGTGNTEAF
v_gene: TRBV13; j_gene: TRBJ1-2; CDR3aa: ASSYRDRGLKGGYT
v_gene: TRBV30; j_gene: TRBJ2-3; CDR3aa: AWTGASGRGGGTDTQY
v_gene: TRBV9; j_gene: TRBJ1-6; CDR3aa: ASSDGNSPLH
v_gene: TRBV2; j_gene: TRBJ2-5; CDR3aa: ASKEAHQETQY
v_gene: TRBV5-1; j_gene: TRBJ2-5; CDR3aa: ASSLGGGAAQY
v_gene: TRBV28; j_gene: TRBJ2-7; CDR3aa: ASSWDSSFYEQY
v_gene: TRBV19; j_gene: TRBJ2-1; CDR3aa: ASNPGLSGNEQF
v_gene: TRBV27; j_gene: TRBJ1-1; CDR3aa: ASSSYGRGTTEAF
v_gene: TRBV7-2; j_gene: TRBJ2-5; CDR3aa: ASSLRAGGPETQY
v_gene: TRBV3-1/TRBV3-2; j_gene: TRBJ2-1; CDR3aa: ASSPGTGDYNEQF
v_gene: TRBV7-2; j_gene: TRBJ2-3; CDR3aa: ASSPTGGGSLGDTQY
v_gene: TRBV21-1; j_gene: TRBJ1-2; CDR3aa: ASSKDRRRLYGYT
v_gene: TRBV10-3; j_gene: TRBJ2-3; CDR3aa: AIRGDTDTQY
v_gene: TRBV2; j_gene: TRBJ1-5; CDR3aa: ASSEAPGPPQH
v_gene: TRBV5-1; j_gene: TRBJ2-5; CDR3aa: ASSLDLGETQY
v_gene: TRBV11-2; j_gene: TRBJ2-6; CDR3aa: ASSPSRDRAGANVLT
v_gene: TRBV5-6; j_gene: TRBJ2-5; CDR3aa: ASSRVSRVETQY
v_gene: TRBV27; j_gene: TRBJ1-3; CDR3aa: ASSLSLGGGNTIY
v_gene: TRBV6-1; j_gene: TRBJ2-1; CDR3aa: ASSERRSSYNEQF
v_gene: TRBV5-1; j_gene: TRBJ1-2; CDR3aa: ASSLADRKNYGYT
v_gene: TRBV28; j_gene: TRBJ2-6; CDR3aa: ASSLFGQGVGVLT